These T cell receptor beta chains were read from a single sample in a study of T cell clones after liver transplantation. TCRdb's table, derived via immunoSEQ multiplex PCR, lists solely in-frame clones and lacks some. The sample contains 98,000 or so clones, roughly 80% of which appear only once. The source was CD4+ T cells from blood, collected before liver transplant. These receptors were collected from a human donor who received a liver transplant. Both conserved end residues are part of each CDR3.

>TRBV6-4|TRBJ1-1
CASSVDTFTEAFF
>TRBV27|TRBJ2-4
CASSPSVAKNIQYF
>TRBV6-1|TRBJ2-2
CAGRQGLNTGELFF
>TRBV19|TRBJ2-2
CASSGSRQANTGELFF
>TRBV2|TRBJ2-6
CASRDELASGANVLTF
>TRBV5-1|TRBJ2-3
CASSLAGIRADTQYF
>TRBV5-1|TRBJ1-2
CASSKNRDRDPNYGYTF
>TRBV10-2|TRBJ2-7
CATQTPEGEQYF
>TRBV2|TRBJ1-1
CASCDSLILLNTEAFF
>TRBV9|TRBJ2-1
CASSRASGSYNEQFF
>TRBV5-1|TRBJ2-7
CASSLAAASSVGQYF
>TRBV19|TRBJ2-1
CASSGAHFYNEQFF
>TRBV5-1|TRBJ2-2
CASSLAGGTGELFF
>TRBV5-1|TRBJ1-5
CASSYDRKGPQHF
>TRBV7-2|TRBJ2-1
CASSAHRLALNNEQFF
>TRBV5-8|TRBJ2-6
CASSPGRVRSGANVLTF
>TRBV15|TRBJ2-5
CATSSPRGQETQYF
>TRBV6-6|TRBJ1-2
CASGAPGGNGYTF
>TRBV9|TRBJ1-3
CASSVGTGASGNTIYF
>TRBV19|TRBJ2-2
CASSGGGSISGELFF